Listed below are T cell receptor beta chains from one sample, sequenced in a study of blood T cell repertoires in COVID-19. Some clones are missing from TCRdb's copy, which holds only in-frame ones; the method was immunoSEQ multiplex PCR. The table lists about 330,000 clones, less than 90% of them singletons. The sequenced material came from PBMCs or T cells enriched from blood (not recorded which). Receptors originate from a woman aged 30 to 39 who had recovered from COVID-19. The conserved cysteine and the conserved F or W are not part of the CDR3 here. A D gene is named only where the DNA matches it firmly. Clone size, where shown, is once, few, many, or a class for clones that have expanded.

>TRBJ1-5|TRBV7-9|-|11|once
ASSVGSNQPQH
>TRBJ2-5|TRBV15|TRBD1|13|-
ATSRDPTGGETQY
>TRBJ1-2|TRBV6-5|TRBD1|12|few
ARRRTGAYHGYT
>TRBJ2-1|TRBV11-2|-|14|-
ASSFRVSVNPNEQF
>TRBJ1-6|TRBV12-5|-|11|once
ASGTGSESPLH
>TRBJ2-7|TRBV9|TRBD1|10|-
ASGQGGSEQY
>TRBJ1-2|TRBV5-1|TRBD1|12|-
ASRTGTGEYGYT
>TRBJ1-2|TRBV6-5|-|13|-
ASSYGLGQNYGYT
>TRBJ2-7|TRBV7-9|-|13|-
ASSSRDMNAYEQY
>TRBJ1-4|TRBV27|TRBD1|13|-
ASMTGVATNEKLF
>TRBJ2-5|TRBV20-1|TRBD1|12|-
SASKTGVKETQY
>TRBJ2-1|TRBV2|TRBD2|15|-
ASSAIRRLAGYNEQF
>TRBJ2-5|TRBV9|-|12|-
ASSAPWGDRTQY
>TRBJ1-1|TRBV18|-|16|-
ASSPQVAGGRVRTEAF
>TRBJ1-6|TRBV20-1|TRBD1|12|-
SASQGVYNSPLH
>TRBJ1-2|TRBV6-5|-|9|-
ASTGGGGYT
>TRBJ2-7|TRBV7-2|-|12|once
ASSRARGSYEQY
>TRBJ2-3|TRBV7-2|TRBD2|15|-
ASSQGLARVTTDTQY
>TRBJ1-6|TRBV6-6|TRBD1|13|-
ATQGQARENSPLH
>TRBJ1-2|TRBV28|-|11|-
ASGQFINYGYT
>TRBJ1-4|TRBV5-8|-|12|-
ASSKAGGDEKLF
>TRBJ2-2|TRBV18|-|12|-
ASSPATKAGELF
>TRBJ1-1|TRBV19|-|11|-
ASSTLGGSEAF
>TRBJ1-2|TRBV28|-|12|-
ASRAYREFYGYT
>TRBJ2-7|TRBV12-3/TRBV12-4|-|9|-
ASSSVYEQY
>TRBJ2-3|TRBV2|TRBD2|14|-
ASRSSGTSSTDTQY
>TRBJ1-3|TRBV7-8|-|17|-
ASSLVRGGQRSSGNTIY
>TRBJ1-1|TRBV6-2/TRBV6-3|-|13|-
ASSAHQQGGTEAF
>TRBJ1-5|TRBV5-8|TRBD1|13|few
ASSLLTGGNQPQH
>TRBJ2-7|TRBV30|-|13|-
AWSVGPGRTYEQY
>TRBJ2-2|TRBV7-6|-|13|-
ASSRTTTNTGELF
>TRBJ1-5|TRBV6-2/TRBV6-3|TRBD1|12|-
ASSQDRVEQPQH
>TRBJ2-5|TRBV6-5|-|11|-
ASRPTILETQY
>TRBJ2-5|TRBV19|-|11|-
ASSIDRAETQY
>TRBJ1-6|TRBV7-2|-|11|-
ATREGDGSPLH
>TRBJ1-4|TRBV9|-|10|once
ASSVPGEKLF
>TRBJ2-3|TRBV19|-|12|-
ATVQGGTTDTQY
>TRBJ1-2|TRBV28|TRBD1|11|-
ASSGPDRAGYT
>TRBJ2-7|TRBV3-1/TRBV3-2|-|13|-
ASSQAPGPGYEQY
>TRBJ1-5|TRBV15|-|12|-
ATSRGHAKEPQH
>TRBJ1-1|TRBV11-2|-|10|-
ASSFDEVEAF
>TRBJ2-7|TRBV11-2|TRBD1|12|once
ASSPLTGSYEQY
>TRBJ1-3|TRBV28|-|11|-
ASREGVENTIY
>TRBJ2-7|TRBV5-1|-|10|-
ASSDLGDEQY
>TRBJ2-7|TRBV20-1|TRBD2|14|-
SASPQLAGGTYEQY
>TRBJ1-5|TRBV6-5|-|14|-
ASSYGRPGSNQPQH
>TRBJ1-5|TRBV6-2/TRBV6-3|-|12|-
ASSFEGGNQPQH
>TRBJ2-1|TRBV7-9|-|16|-
ASSSSTWGLTAYNEQF
>TRBJ2-1|TRBV19|TRBD2|14|-
ASSPRLAGGYNEQF
>TRBJ1-5|TRBV27|-|13|-
ASSLRDSPGQPQH
>TRBJ2-3|TRBV4-3|TRBD2|16|-
ASSQGTSGGDPPDTQY
>TRBJ1-1|TRBV28|-|11|-
ASSRIRGTEAF
>TRBJ2-1|TRBV10-1|-|13|few
ARNRPIQGRNEQF
>TRBJ1-5|TRBV18|-|14|-
ASSPRGGRGNQPQH
>TRBJ2-7|TRBV10-3|TRBD1|12|-
AISGAGGTYEQY